A selection of T cell receptor beta chains follows, all from one sample in a study of cytomegalovirus exposure and HLA in healthy donors. Clones were sequenced by immunoSEQ multiplex PCR, and TCRdb holds only the in-frame ones, with some missing. The sample has some 150,000 clones, approximately 86% seen once. The specimen was PBMCs. The receptors were gathered from a male donor in good health and CMV-seronegative. Both conserved end residues are part of each CDR3. Each record gives: V gene, clone size, D gene, J gene, CDR3 length, CDR3 DNA, CDR3 protein. The D gene is left open where the match is weak. Clone size is not always given. Where it is, it says once, few, many or a class for expanded clones.

V gene: TRBV7-6
clone size: -
D gene: -
J gene: TRBJ2-2
CDR3 length: 14
CDR3 DNA: TGTGCCAGCAGCTTAGAAGCAGGGCCCCGGGAGCTGTTTTTT
CDR3 protein: CASSLEAGPRELFF

V gene: TRBV11-2
clone size: -
D gene: -
J gene: TRBJ2-7
CDR3 length: 11
CDR3 DNA: TGTGCCAGCAGCTCCCGGTACGAGCAGTACTTC
CDR3 protein: CASSSRYEQYF

V gene: TRBV5-4
clone size: -
D gene: TRBD2
J gene: TRBJ2-4
CDR3 length: 14
CDR3 DNA: TGTGCCAGCAATCTAGCGGGGGCCAAAAACATTCAGTACTTC
CDR3 protein: CASNLAGAKNIQYF

V gene: TRBV27
clone size: -
D gene: -
J gene: TRBJ1-5
CDR3 length: 16
CDR3 DNA: TGTGCCAGCAGTTTATTTAGGGGATCTGGCAATCAGCCCCAGCATTTT
CDR3 protein: CASSLFRGSGNQPQHF

V gene: TRBV6-1
clone size: once
D gene: TRBD2
J gene: TRBJ2-1
CDR3 length: 15
CDR3 DNA: TGTGCCAGCAGTGTCACTAGCGGGAGCGCCTATGAGCAGTTCTTC
CDR3 protein: CASSVTSGSAYEQFF

V gene: TRBV27
clone size: -
D gene: TRBD2
J gene: TRBJ2-3
CDR3 length: 15
CDR3 DNA: TGTGCCAGCAGAGTAGGGCTAGCGGGCACAGATACGCAGTATTTT
CDR3 protein: CASRVGLAGTDTQYF

V gene: TRBV13
clone size: -
D gene: -
J gene: TRBJ1-1
CDR3 length: 12
CDR3 DNA: TGTGCCAGCAGCTTAGTAAACACTGAAGCTTTCTTT
CDR3 protein: CASSLVNTEAFF

V gene: TRBV15
clone size: once
D gene: TRBD1
J gene: TRBJ2-3
CDR3 length: 15
CDR3 DNA: TGTGCCACCAGCAGAAAAGTCGCAGGGGGCGATACGCAGTATTTT
CDR3 protein: CATSRKVAGGDTQYF

V gene: TRBV28
clone size: -
D gene: -
J gene: TRBJ2-7
CDR3 length: 13
CDR3 DNA: TGTGCCAGCAGCCACCGCATCGCAGACGAGCAGTACTTC
CDR3 protein: CASSHRIADEQYF

V gene: TRBV7-3
clone size: -
D gene: -
J gene: TRBJ2-1
CDR3 length: 19
CDR3 DNA: TGTGCCAGCAGCTTCCCGTCAAGGGGGAACAGGAATTCCTACAATGAGCAGTTCTTC
CDR3 protein: CASSFPSRGNRNSYNEQFF

V gene: TRBV2
clone size: -
D gene: TRBD2
J gene: TRBJ2-3
CDR3 length: 14
CDR3 DNA: TGTGCCAGCAGGGGGGGGACTAGCACAGATACGCAGTATTTT
CDR3 protein: CASRGGTSTDTQYF

V gene: TRBV9
clone size: few
D gene: TRBD1
J gene: TRBJ2-7
CDR3 length: 14
CDR3 DNA: TGTGCCAGCAGCGTGGACAGGGGGCACTACGAGCAGTACTTC
CDR3 protein: CASSVDRGHYEQYF

V gene: TRBV7-8
clone size: few
D gene: -
J gene: TRBJ1-2
CDR3 length: 15
CDR3 DNA: TGTGCCAGCAGCTTGTTGCGCTCCCCCGACTATGGCTACACCTTC
CDR3 protein: CASSLLRSPDYGYTF

V gene: TRBV19
clone size: few
D gene: TRBD1
J gene: TRBJ1-4
CDR3 length: 16
CDR3 DNA: TGTGCCAGTAGGCTGAGGACAGGGGGCGCCGGGGAAAAACTGTTTTTT
CDR3 protein: CASRLRTGGAGEKLFF

V gene: TRBV2
clone size: -
D gene: TRBD1
J gene: TRBJ2-7
CDR3 length: 14
CDR3 DNA: TGTGCCAGCAGTGTGTTTAGGACAGGGGGCGAGCAGTACTTC
CDR3 protein: CASSVFRTGGEQYF

V gene: TRBV15
clone size: -
D gene: TRBD2
J gene: TRBJ2-2
CDR3 length: 17
CDR3 DNA: TGTGCCACCAGCAGAAGGGGACTAGCGGAAGTTACCGGGGAGCTGTTTTTT
CDR3 protein: CATSRRGLAEVTGELFF

V gene: TRBV7-9
clone size: -
D gene: -
J gene: TRBJ1-1
CDR3 length: 15
CDR3 DNA: TGTGCCAGCAGCCCGGACAGAGCTTTGAACACTGAAGCTTTCTTT
CDR3 protein: CASSPDRALNTEAFF

V gene: TRBV7-2
clone size: -
D gene: TRBD2
J gene: TRBJ2-3
CDR3 length: 18
CDR3 DNA: TGTGCCAGCAGCGCCCCTTATGGCACTAGCGGGGCCACAGATACGCAGTATTTT
CDR3 protein: CASSAPYGTSGATDTQYF

V gene: TRBV9
clone size: once
D gene: -
J gene: TRBJ2-2
CDR3 length: 17
CDR3 DNA: TGTGCCAGCAGCGTAGGGGTGCGGAACGCGAACACCGGGGAGCTGTTTTTT
CDR3 protein: CASSVGVRNANTGELFF

V gene: TRBV19
clone size: -
D gene: TRBD1
J gene: TRBJ1-2
CDR3 length: 14
CDR3 DNA: TGTGCCAGCCTGCCGGGACAGGGAACCTATGGCTACACCTTC
CDR3 protein: CASLPGQGTYGYTF

V gene: TRBV6-5
clone size: -
D gene: -
J gene: TRBJ1-5
CDR3 length: 14
CDR3 DNA: TGTGCCAGCAGTTACAGGGGTTTCGGTCAGCCCCAGCATTTT
CDR3 protein: CASSYRGFGQPQHF

V gene: TRBV5-1
clone size: -
D gene: -
J gene: TRBJ2-7
CDR3 length: 13
CDR3 DNA: TGCGCCAGCAGCCTTCCGGGAGCGGGTGAGCAGTACTTC
CDR3 protein: CASSLPGAGEQYF

V gene: TRBV6-1
clone size: -
D gene: -
J gene: TRBJ1-2
CDR3 length: 13
CDR3 DNA: TGTGCCAGCAGTGACAGGAGGAGGTATGGCTACACCTTC
CDR3 protein: CASSDRRRYGYTF

V gene: TRBV9
clone size: -
D gene: -
J gene: TRBJ1-4
CDR3 length: 15
CDR3 DNA: TGTGCCAGCAGCGTAGCCGTCGGGGGAAATGAAAAACTGTTTTTT
CDR3 protein: CASSVAVGGNEKLFF

V gene: TRBV14
clone size: -
D gene: -
J gene: TRBJ2-7
CDR3 length: 16
CDR3 DNA: TGTGCCAGCAGCCCGCTCGCGGGATCGGCTTGGCGCGAGCAGTACTTC
CDR3 protein: CASSPLAGSAWREQYF

V gene: TRBV19
clone size: -
D gene: -
J gene: TRBJ2-3
CDR3 length: 14
CDR3 DNA: TGTGCCAGTAGTATAGAGTATAGAGGAGATACGCAGTATTTT
CDR3 protein: CASSIEYRGDTQYF

V gene: TRBV6-6
clone size: -
D gene: -
J gene: TRBJ2-2
CDR3 length: 13
CDR3 DNA: TGTGCCAGCAGCGACTCGGGCACCGGGGAGCTGTTTTTT
CDR3 protein: CASSDSGTGELFF

V gene: TRBV11-3
clone size: -
D gene: -
J gene: TRBJ2-3
CDR3 length: 13
CDR3 DNA: TGTGCCAGCAGGGGAACTAGCTCAGATACGCAGTATTTT
CDR3 protein: CASRGTSSDTQYF

V gene: TRBV7-3
clone size: few
D gene: -
J gene: TRBJ2-3
CDR3 length: 15
CDR3 DNA: TGTGCCAGCAGCTCGTTAGCAGCTAGCACAGATACGCAGTATTTT
CDR3 protein: CASSSLAASTDTQYF

V gene: TRBV4-2
clone size: -
D gene: -
J gene: TRBJ2-7
CDR3 length: 13
CDR3 DNA: TGTGCCAGCAGCCAACTGAGAGGGGGCGAGCAGTACTTC
CDR3 protein: CASSQLRGGEQYF

V gene: TRBV9
clone size: -
D gene: -
J gene: TRBJ2-6
CDR3 length: 17
CDR3 DNA: TGTGCCAGCAGCGTAGATAGAACAGCCTCTGGGGCCAACGTCCTGACTTTC
CDR3 protein: CASSVDRTASGANVLTF

V gene: TRBV6-6
clone size: -
D gene: -
J gene: TRBJ1-1
CDR3 length: 15
CDR3 DNA: TGTGCCAGCAGTCGCTCGAACATGCGGGGGCGGGAAGCTTTCTTT
CDR3 protein: CASSRSNMRGREAFF

V gene: TRBV5-1
clone size: -
D gene: TRBD1
J gene: TRBJ2-5
CDR3 length: 16
CDR3 DNA: TGCGCCAGCAGCTTAGTAGGGACAGGGCTACAAGAGACCCAGTACTTC
CDR3 protein: CASSLVGTGLQETQYF

V gene: TRBV18
clone size: -
D gene: TRBD1
J gene: TRBJ2-7
CDR3 length: 14
CDR3 DNA: TGTGCCAGCTCACCCCGACAGGGACCCTACGAGCAGTACTTC
CDR3 protein: CASSPRQGPYEQYF

V gene: TRBV11-2
clone size: -
D gene: -
J gene: TRBJ1-2
CDR3 length: 15
CDR3 DNA: TGTGCCAGCAGCCCCGAAATGGCAGGCCTTGGGGGCTACACCTTC
CDR3 protein: CASSPEMAGLGGYTF

V gene: TRBV15
clone size: -
D gene: TRBD2
J gene: TRBJ2-5
CDR3 length: 14
CDR3 DNA: TGTGCCACCAGCAGAGATAGGGGAGGGCAGACCCAGTACTTC
CDR3 protein: CATSRDRGGQTQYF

V gene: TRBV30
clone size: -
D gene: -
J gene: TRBJ1-2
CDR3 length: 15
CDR3 DNA: TGTGCCTGGAGTGAGTTAGGGGGTTCTAACTATGGCTACACCTTC
CDR3 protein: CAWSELGGSNYGYTF

V gene: TRBV6-1
clone size: -
D gene: -
J gene: TRBJ1-5
CDR3 length: 15
CDR3 DNA: TGTGCCAGCAGTGATATACTCGTAGATGTCCAGCCCCAGCATTTT
CDR3 protein: CASSDILVDVQPQHF

V gene: TRBV14
clone size: -
D gene: -
J gene: TRBJ2-3
CDR3 length: 15
CDR3 DNA: TGTGCCAGCAGCCAAGTCCGCGGGAGCACAGATACGCAGTATTTT
CDR3 protein: CASSQVRGSTDTQYF